Below, 20 T cell receptor beta chains from the same sample are listed, as sequenced in a study of identical twins. TCRdb processed the 5' RACE reads anew with MiXCR; each CDR3 protein has one entry. The sample lists around 530,000 distinct CDR3 sequences, about 15% occurring once. This same sample was also taken into another study, of yellow fever vaccine responses in identical twins.

Sequenced material: CD4+ T cells sorted from blood. The receptor set was obtained from a young woman in good health.

The V gene is TRBV12-3 or TRBV12-4, the J gene TRBJ1-1; no definite D call. V lost 6 bases, J lost 1 base, and 12 bases lay in between. This CDR3 contains 14 residues. CDR3 in DNA: TGTGCCAGCAGACTGGAGGGCGGGAACACTGAAGCTTTCTTT. Translating it yields CASRLEGGNTEAFF.

This clonotype was observed at least ten times. The chain uses TRBV3-1 and TRBJ2-2; unclear D gene. Germline CDR1 reads LGHDT; CDR2 reads YNNKEL (reference sequence). V was clipped by 0 bases and J by 4 bases, with 6 bases between them. The CDR3 totals 14 residues. Here the CDR3 reads CASSQDHRTGELFF. The CDR3 DNA reads as TGTGCCAGCAGCCAAGATCACCGCACCGGGGAGCTGTTTTTT.

In its sample, this clonotype was seen a few times. The V and J genes are TRBV7-2 and TRBJ2-5; D is possibly TRBD2 (5 bases). The CDR3 sequence is 14 residues long. Germline V gene sequence: CDR1 SGHTA, CDR2 FQGNSA. Trimming left V 5 bases short and J 0 bases short, with 10 bases between. The CDR3 is CASSPLVNQETQYF. CDR3 nucleotides: TGTGCCAGCAGCCCACTAGTGAACCAAGAGACCCAGTACTTC.

This clonotype was seen a single time. This chain links TRBV20-1 with TRBJ2-7; 9 nucleotides agree with TRBD2. This CDR3 comprises 16 residues. J lost 3 bases, V lost 5 bases, and 14 bases had no gene match. CDR1 and CDR2 from the germline V gene are DFQATT and SNEGSKA (reference sequence). This CDR3 is CSASSRWLAGIYEQYV. The CDR3 DNA follows: TGCAGTGCTTCCTCCCGATGGCTAGCGGGGATCTACGAGCAGTACGTC.

V usage is TRBV12-3 or TRBV12-4 and J usage is TRBJ2-7; possibly TRBD1 for D (7 bases). The CDR3 totals 15 residues. Trimming removed 5 bases from V and 6 bases from J, with 20 bases in between. The CDR3 DNA reads TGTGCCAGCAGTGGGAGACAGGGCGGGAAGGGCGAGCAGTACTTC. Its protein is CASSGRQGGKGEQYF.

The chain combines TRBV5-1 with TRBJ2-5, with D possibly matching TRBD1 (5 bases). V lost 2 bases and J 3 bases, leaving 8 bases between the germline ends. Germline CDR1 is SGHRS and CDR2 is YFSETQ. The length of the CDR3 is 13 residues. The CDR3 loop reads CASSFMTEETQYF. In DNA, the CDR3 is TGCGCCAGCAGCTTTATGACAGAAGAGACCCAGTACTTC.

J is TRBJ2-7 and V is TRBV9; tentatively, D is TRBD1 or TRBD2 (5 bases each). Germline CDR1 is SGDLS and CDR2 is YYNGEE. The CDR3 is 14 residues long. V lost 2 bases and J lost 1, with 10 bases in between. The CDR3 protein is CASSVGGVSYEQYF. DNA of the CDR3: TGTGCCAGCAGCGTTGGGGGAGTGTCCTACGAGCAGTACTTC. The full variable domain, in which reference TRBV9 and TRBJ2-7 provide the parts outside the CDR3, is DSGVTQTPKHLITATGQRVTLRCSPRSGDLSVYWYQQSLDQGLQFLIQYYNGEERAKGNILERFSAQQFPDLHSELNLSSLELGDSALYFCASSVGGVSYEQYFGPGTRLTVT.

V gene TRBV20-1 combines with J gene TRBJ2-5; D gene unclear. Germline lookup yields CDR1 DFQATT and CDR2 SNEGSKA (reference sequence). The CDR3 consists of 13 residues. Trimming stripped 5 bases from V and 5 bases from J, with 15 bases between. The CDR3 is CSAHYPRDETQYF. The CDR3 DNA reads as TGCAGTGCTCATTACCCTCGAGATGAGACCCAGTACTTC.

The CDR3 nucleotides are TGTGCCATCAGTGTATACAGTTCCTACGAGCAGTACTTC. Its protein is CAISVYSSYEQYF. The rearrangement joins TRBV10-3 to TRBJ2-7; D is uncertain. The CDR3 length is 13 residues. Germline CDR1 reads ENHRY; CDR2 reads SYGVKD. Deletions cut 4 bases from V and 1 base from J, with 8 bases between.

This clonotype was found many times. The chain has TRBV5-1 and TRBJ2-1; D possibly uses TRBD1 or TRBD2 (5 bases each). The CDR3 contains 16 residues. The germline V gene has CDR1 SGHRS and CDR2 YFSETQ. Trimming cost V 0 bases and J 1 base, with 11 bases left between them. CDR3 residues: CASSLDPGASYNEQFF. CDR3 DNA: TGCGCCAGCAGCTTGGATCCCGGGGCTTCCTACAATGAGCAGTTCTTC.

The rearrangement joins TRBV7-8 to TRBJ2-7; D ambiguous. The CDR3 loop spans 12 amino acids. Germline lookup yields CDR1 SGHVS and CDR2 FQNEAQ. The V and J ends lost 2 bases and 4 bases respectively, with 6 bases between them. The CDR3 nucleotides read TGTGCCAGCAGCTTAAACGGATACGAGCAGTACGTC. Translation: CASSLNGYEQYV.

In its sample, this clonotype was seen a few times. The CDR3 DNA reads as TGTGCCAGCCAAGGGACAGACAAACAGTATAGCAATCAGCCCCAGCATTTT. Its translation: CASQGTDKQYSNQPQHF. The J gene is TRBJ1-5, the V gene TRBV6-1; TRBD1 aligns across 7 bases. Germline lookup yields CDR1 MNHNS and CDR2 SASEGT. The V and J ends lost 8 bases and 0 bases, in that order; junction bases with no gene match: 13. The CDR3 is 17 residues long.

The rearrangement uses TRBV29-1 and TRBJ2-2, with 8 nucleotides matching TRBD2. Germline CDR1 reads SQVTM; CDR2 reads ANQGSEA. With 5 bases clipped from V and 7 bases from J, the junction kept 9 bases outside the gene matches. The CDR3 spans 14 residues. The CDR3 reads CSVKSGSFGGELFF. CDR3 in DNA: TGCAGCGTTAAAAGCGGGAGTTTTGGCGGGGAGCTGTTTTTT.

This clonotype appeared many times. This chain connects TRBV27 to TRBJ2-1; 8 positions agree with TRBD1. Trimming took 6 bases from V and 0 from J; bases not matched to a gene: 13. Germline V gene data show CDR1 as MNHEY and CDR2 as SMNVEV (reference sequence). The CDR3 has 18 residues. CDR3 protein: CASSPRGTGGFSYNEQFF. The CDR3 coding sequence is TGTGCCAGCAGCCCAAGAGGTACAGGGGGATTCTCCTACAATGAGCAGTTCTTC.

This clonotype turned up a few times. V usage is TRBV10-3 and J usage is TRBJ1-1, with 10 bases lining up with TRBD1. Germline CDR1 and CDR2: ENHRY and SYGVKD. Losses at the gene ends were 1 base for V and 1 base for J; bases not matched to a gene: 3. This CDR3 spans 16 amino acids. CDR3: CAISEWDRGPNTEAFF. The CDR3 DNA reads as TGTGCCATCAGTGAGTGGGACAGGGGACCGAACACTGAAGCTTTCTTT.

This rearrangement joins TRBV3-1 to TRBJ1-6; TRBD1 is a possible D gene (5 bases). Trimming shortened V by 1 base and J by 7 bases, and 11 bases separated the two germline ends. The germline CDR1 and CDR2 sequences are LGHDT and YNNKEL (reference sequence). The CDR3 consists of 15 residues. CDR3 in DNA: TGTGCCAGCAGCCAAGGGGGGTCTCCCAATTCACCCCTCCACTTT. It specifies CASSQGGSPNSPLHF.

This clonotype was counted only a few times. The genes are TRBV3-1 and TRBJ1-6, with 7 bases matching TRBD1. V was pared by 4 bases and J by 7 bases, with 7 bases of the junction left unmatched. Germline V CDR1 and CDR2: LGHDT, YNNKEL (reference sequence). This CDR3 comprises 15 residues. The CDR3 region is CASSRTRDSNSPLHF. CDR3 coding DNA: TGTGCCAGCAGCCGTACCCGGGACAGCAATTCACCCCTCCACTTT.

Concerning this clonotype itself: Relative to the germline gene, one junction end is altered; a read error may explain this. DNA for the CDR3: TGTGCCAGCAGTTCCCACCGGGACAACGAGCAGTTCTTC. Translation: CASSSHRDNEQFF. The chain is built from TRBV2 and TRBJ2-1; tentative D call: TRBD1 (6 bases). The CDR3 has 13 residues. CDR1 SNHLY and CDR2 FYNNEI come from the germline V gene.

This clonotype was detected a few times. V usage is TRBV3-1 and J usage is TRBJ2-5; TRBD1 matches at 8 bases. Trimming removed 4 bases from V and 5 bases from J; junction bases left unmatched: 9. This CDR3 contains 15 residues. CDR1 is LGHDT, CDR2 YNNKEL, per germline (reference sequence). CDR3 in amino acids: CASSLGQGVGETQYF. CDR3 sequence (DNA): TGTGCCAGCAGCCTCGGACAGGGCGTTGGGGAGACCCAGTACTTC.

The rearrangement uses TRBV24-1 and TRBJ2-3, with D possibly matching TRBD2 (6 bases). Between the trimmed V and J ends, which lost 4 bases and 1 base, there was a span of 14 bases. Germline loops: CDR1 KGHDR, CDR2 SFDVKD. This CDR3 comprises 16 residues. The CDR3 region is CATSDLAWGGTDTQYF. The CDR3 DNA follows: TGTGCCACCAGTGACCTAGCGTGGGGAGGCACAGATACGCAGTATTTT.